This record covers a single TCR beta chain. Its antigen is not known. This specimen comes from a study of T cells in localized non-small cell lung cancer. Study findings and constraints: Only one tumor region went through sequencing, so heterogeneity may still be there. Detection in adjacent lung was observed for a median around 50 of the top 100 tumor clones. Longer overall survival was seen with higher T cell density measured in blood. Measurement of T cell clonality placed uninvolved adjacent lung highest, above the level in tumor.

TCRdb's table, derived via immunoSEQ multiplex PCR, lists solely in-frame clones and lacks some. Found here are some 15,000 clones, around 87% of them singletons; the top ten hold 27%. The CDR3 sequence is 18 residues long. The J segment lost 1 base and the V segment lost 6 bases, leaving 13 bases of the junction unmatched. The source material was peripheral blood mononuclear cells, sampled before any cancer treatment. This TCR derives from a male donor older than 55 with stage II lung adenocarcinoma. The rearrangement joins TRBV23-1 to TRBJ2-1, with 9 positions matching TRBD1. TRBV23-1 is designated an ORF whose function remains uncertain. The DNA of the CDR3 is TGCGCCAGCAGGCCGGGACAGGGACCCACTAAATCCTACAATGAGCAGTTCTTC. Translating it yields CASRPGQGPTKSYNEQFF.